These 8 T cell receptor beta chains were all obtained from the same sample, sequenced in a study of blood T cell repertoires in COVID-19. Clones were sequenced by immunoSEQ multiplex PCR, and TCRdb holds only the in-frame ones, with some missing. Altogether roughly 500,000 clones are present, roughly 87% being singletons, with the ten largest covering 0.75% to 0.9%. The sample taken for sequencing was peripheral blood. The receptors shown here come from a man aged 18 to 29 with COVID-19, enrolled during active disease.

A remark on this clone: Other DNA sequences in the sample encode the same CDR3. This chain links TRBV3-1 (or the pseudogene TRBV3-2) with TRBJ2-2, with a weak D call TRBD2 (6 bases). CDR3 size: 15 residues. The germline CDR1 and CDR2 sequences are LGHDT and YNNKEL (reference sequence). Trimming stripped 3 bases from V and 1 base from J, with 9 bases between. CDR3 amino acids: CASSQGSGNTGELFF. The CDR3 bases are TGTGCCAGCAGCCAGGGTAGCGGGAACACCGGGGAGCTGTTTTTT.

The CDR3 nucleotides are TGTGCCACCTCGACTCGCTACGAGCAGTACTTC. As protein: CATSTRYEQYF. The rearrangement uses TRBV10-3 and TRBJ2-7, with D hard to call. V shed 10 bases and J shed 3 bases, with 10 bases lying between them. The CDR3 contains 11 residues. Per the germline V gene, CDR1 is ENHRY and CDR2 is SYGVKD.

This sequence joins TRBV13 and TRBJ2-7, with a tentative D call TRBD1 (5 bases). The CDR3 runs to 14 residues. Deletions cut 2 bases from V and 6 bases from J, with 14 bases between. Germline assignment: CDR1 PRHDT and CDR2 FYEKMQ (reference sequence). CDR3 nucleotide sequence: TGTGCCAGCAGCTTAAACACCCAGGGCGTCGAGCAGTACTTC. Translating gives CASSLNTQGVEQYF.

The chain carries TRBV5-8 and TRBJ1-1, with a possible D match to TRBD1 (6 bases). Between the trimmed V and J ends, which lost 1 base and 10 bases, there was a span of 14 bases. This CDR3 has 13 residues. Germline CDR1 and CDR2: SGHTS and YDEGEE. The CDR3 DNA reads TGTGCCAGCAGCTTGACAGGGATTATTGGAGCTTTCTTT. It yields the protein CASSLTGIIGAFF.

This clone appeared once. V gene TRBV19 combines with J gene TRBJ1-5; TRBD1 might be the D (6 bases). The ends were cut back, 6 bases at V and 1 base at J, with 22 bases in the middle. This CDR3 contains 18 residues. Germline V gene sequence: CDR1 LNHDA, CDR2 SQIVND (reference sequence). This CDR3 reads CASSHRGTNKVSNQPQHF. CDR3 coding DNA: TGTGCCAGTAGCCATCGAGGGACAAATAAGGTCAGCAATCAGCCCCAGCATTTT.

The chain carries TRBV6-5 and TRBJ2-2, with 13 bases matching TRBD2. The germline V gene encodes CDR1 MNHEY and CDR2 SVGAGI. The CDR3 contains 14 residues. The V and J ends lost 8 bases and 5 bases, in that order; junction bases with no gene match: 2. The CDR3 coding sequence is TGTGCCAGCCGGACTAGCGGGGGTACCGGGGAGCTGTTTTTT. This sequence encodes CASRTSGGTGELFF.

The chain employs TRBV19 and TRBJ2-7; D remains unclear. V was clipped by 2 bases and J by 2 bases, with 10 bases between them. CDR3 size: 14 residues. The germline CDR1 and CDR2 sequences are LNHDA and SQIVND (reference sequence). CDR3 region: CASSIPLKTYEQYF. The CDR3 coding sequence is TGTGCCAGTAGTATACCGCTAAAAACCTACGAGCAGTACTTC.

The rearrangement links TRBV10-3 to TRBJ1-5; 8 bases map to TRBD1. Germline CDR1 ENHRY, CDR2 SYGVKD. The CDR3 runs to 13 residues. V was pared by 8 bases and J by 8 bases, with 8 bases of the junction left unmatched. CDR3 sequence: CAISQGAREPQHF. In DNA form, the CDR3 reads TGTGCCATCTCCCAGGGGGCACGAGAGCCCCAGCATTTT.